This T cell receptor beta chain was documented in a study of CD8+CD57+ T cells in acquired aplastic anemia. Study background: Each DNA sample taken from sorted CD4+ and CD8+ cells came to 2.5 to 4 ug on average.

Investigators profiled TCR beta VDJ and CDR3 from genomic DNA template. TCRdb reprocessed the reads via MiXCR and lists one record per CDR3 protein. The data show approximately 190,000 distinct CDR3 sequences, roughly half seen once. A note on this clonotype: Its cognate antigen is unknown.

With V trimmed by 7 bases and J by 6 bases, 1 base remained unmatched. The V gene's germline CDR1 is KGHDR and CDR2 SFDVKD. The CDR3 contains 13 residues. Only patients with CD8+CD57+ cell expansion on flow cytometry were chosen for sequencing. Whole-study results and caveats: Patients and controls turned out to have 25 to 35 CD8+ CDR3 sequences in common. Levels of CD8+ Simpson's diversity were not significantly distinct in patients versus controls.

The origin of this receptor is a human donor with aplastic anemia. The sample comprised sorted CD4+, CD8+, or CD8+CD57+ T cells (not recorded which) from PBMCs. The chain employs TRBV24-1 and TRBJ1-4; 10 bases are a match to TRBD1. The CDR3 DNA reads as TGTGCCACCAGCGGGACAGGGGATGAAAAACTGTTTTTT. Residues: CATSGTGDEKLFF.